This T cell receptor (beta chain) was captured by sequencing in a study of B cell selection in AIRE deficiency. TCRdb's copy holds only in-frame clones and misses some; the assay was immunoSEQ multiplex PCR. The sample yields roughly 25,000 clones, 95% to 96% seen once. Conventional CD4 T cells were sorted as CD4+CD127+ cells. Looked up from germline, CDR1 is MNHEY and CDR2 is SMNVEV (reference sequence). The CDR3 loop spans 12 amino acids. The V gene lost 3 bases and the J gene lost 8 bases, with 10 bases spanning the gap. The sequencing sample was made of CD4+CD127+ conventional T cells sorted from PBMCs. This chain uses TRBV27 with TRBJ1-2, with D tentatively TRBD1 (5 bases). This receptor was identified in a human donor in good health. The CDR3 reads CASSFAGLGYTF. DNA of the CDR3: TGTGCCAGCAGTTTTGCGGGGCTAGGCTACACCTTC.